This T cell receptor beta chain was identified during a study of control samples from healthy donors and cancer patients. Germline assignment: CDR1 MNHEY and CDR2 SVGAGI. V lost 11 bases, J lost 4 bases, and 17 bases lay in between. This CDR3 spans 13 amino acids. TCRdb keeps only in-frame clones here, not all; method: immunoSEQ multiplex PCR. The table lists about 58,000 clones, 87% of them singletons. Input material: PBMCs. This clonotype was sampled from a woman aged 60-75 years with lung cancer. This sequence joins TRBV6-5 and TRBJ1-1, with no clear D. CDR3 region: CAAARVEGTEAFF. DNA of the CDR3: TGTGCCGCCGCCCGGGTTGAGGGCACTGAAGCTTTCTTT.